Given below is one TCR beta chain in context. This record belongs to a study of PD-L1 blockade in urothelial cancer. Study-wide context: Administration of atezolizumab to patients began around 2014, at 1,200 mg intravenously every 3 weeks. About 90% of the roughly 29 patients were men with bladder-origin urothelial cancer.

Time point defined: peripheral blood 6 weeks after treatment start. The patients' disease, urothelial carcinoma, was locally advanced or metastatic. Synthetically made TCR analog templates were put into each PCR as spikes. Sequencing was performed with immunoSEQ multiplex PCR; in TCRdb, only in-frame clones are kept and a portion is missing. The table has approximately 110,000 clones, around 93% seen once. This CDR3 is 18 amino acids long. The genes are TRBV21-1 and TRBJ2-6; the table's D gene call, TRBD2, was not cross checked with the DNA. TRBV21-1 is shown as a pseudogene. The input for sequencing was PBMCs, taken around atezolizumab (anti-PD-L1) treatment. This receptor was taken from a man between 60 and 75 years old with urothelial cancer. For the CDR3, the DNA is TGTGCCAGCAGCAAAGGGGGGGAAGACGGCTCTGGGGCCAACGTCCTGACTTTC. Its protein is CASSKGGEDGSGANVLTF.